Sequencing of this TCR beta chain was carried out in a study of post-analysis software for immune sequencing data. The study's findings and limits: Samples made in the same batch grouped tightly together by F measure.

This clonotype showed up just once. What it recognizes is unknown. Germline and junction disagree at one end, which may indicate a read error. Prepared libraries of TCR beta cDNA carried unique molecular identifiers. TCRdb reanalysed the PCR reads using MiXCR and keeps one entry per CDR3 protein. Of roughly 650,000 distinct CDR3 sequences listed, more than 50% are singletons. This receptor was taken from a girl between 2 and 10 years old with multiple sclerosis. Sequencing input: blood.

Written as DNA, the CDR3 is TGCGCCAGCAGCTGGGGAGACAGGGGCACCGGGGAGCGGTTTTTT. Its translation: CASSWGDRGTGERFF. The chain employs TRBV5-1 and TRBJ2-2, with 8 bases lining up with TRBD1. The V gene's germline CDR1 is SGHRS and CDR2 YFSETQ. The CDR3 loop spans 15 amino acids.